One and the same sample provided the 21 T cell receptor beta chains below, sequenced in a study of radiotherapy plus CTLA-4 blockade in lung cancer. Sequencing used immunoSEQ multiplex PCR; TCRdb keeps in-frame clones, though not all of them. The repertoire consists of around 110,000 clones, with 80% to 90% occurring once and the leading ten covering approximately 7.2%. The sequenced sample was peripheral blood, obtained from a patient treated with radiotherapy plus ipilimumab. The receptors were gathered from a human donor with non-small cell lung cancer that progressed on radiotherapy plus ipilimumab.

V and J are TRBV19 and TRBJ1-1; perhaps TRBD1 as D (5 bases). V shed 4 bases and J shed 3 bases, with 12 bases lying between them. CDR1 and CDR2 from the germline V gene are LNHDA and SQIVND (reference sequence). There are 14 residues in the CDR3. CDR3 in DNA: TGTGCCAGTAGTAGGGGCTCGCCGGACACTGAAGCTTTCTTT. Translating gives CASSRGSPDTEAFF.

This clone has only a few counts. The chain employs TRBV7-3 and TRBJ2-2; tentative D call: TRBD2 (7 bases). In germline, CDR1 is SGHTA, CDR2 FQGTGA. CDR3 length equals 16 residues. Trimming stripped 4 bases from V and 5 bases from J, with 17 bases between. In DNA form, the CDR3 reads TGTGCCAGCAGCTCCCAGGGGAGGGCGGGAACCGGGGAGCTGTTTTTT. This translates into CASSSQGRAGTGELFF.

The rearrangement links TRBV29-1 to TRBJ2-5, with 11 bases aligning to TRBD2. This CDR3 spans 14 amino acids. V shed 6 bases and J 5 bases; nucleotides not matched to a gene: 8. In germline, CDR1 is SQVTM, CDR2 ANQGSEA. The CDR3 spells CSVLGASGRETQYF. CDR3 bases: TGCAGCGTGCTTGGGGCTAGCGGGAGGGAGACCCAGTACTTC.

In DNA, the CDR3 is TGTGCCAGCAGCTTAGGGCCCCTGGGGTCTTTGGATGGCTACACCTTC. Translation gives CASSLGPLGSLDGYTF. The V gene is TRBV7-6, the J gene TRBJ1-2; no definite D call. Per the germline V gene, CDR1 is SGHVS and CDR2 is FNYEAQ. The CDR3 is 16 amino acids. V shed 1 base and J shed 6 bases, with 18 bases lying between them.

V is TRBV2 and J is TRBJ2-5; 8 bases are a match to TRBD2. The CDR3 runs to 12 residues. Germline V gene lookup returns CDR1 SNHLY and CDR2 FYNNEI. J lost 5 bases, V lost 4 bases, and 0 bases had no gene match. CDR3 region: CASSGGRETQYF. CDR3 nucleotides: TGTGCCAGCAGTGGCGGGAGGGAGACCCAGTACTTC.

CDR3 DNA: TGTGCCAGCAGCTCCCGAGGACCGCACAAAACCGAGCAGTTCTTC. This sequence encodes CASSSRGPHKTEQFF. The chain employs TRBV7-9 and TRBJ2-1; no reliable D call. V lost 4 bases to trimming and J lost 10 bases, with 20 bases between them. CDR3 length: 15 amino acids. Germline V gives CDR1 SEHNR, CDR2 FQNEAQ (reference sequence).

The rearrangement joins TRBV30 to TRBJ2-2, with D tentatively TRBD2 (6 bases). Trimming took 4 bases from V and 1 from J, leaving 13 bases between them. Germline V gene lookup returns CDR1 GTSNPN and CDR2 SVGIG (reference sequence). CDR3 length equals 15 residues. CDR3 DNA: TGTGCCTGGAACGGAGGTAGCGGGAACACCGGGGAGCTGTTTTTT. Encoded protein: CAWNGGSGNTGELFF.

The V call is TRBV13, the J call TRBJ2-7; D unresolved. The V end lost 0 bases, the J end lost 6 bases, and 12 bases lay between the germline ends. The CDR3 loop spans 14 amino acids. Germline V gene sequence: CDR1 PRHDT, CDR2 FYEKMQ (reference sequence). The CDR3 region is CASSLGLNPTEQYF. CDR3 DNA sequence: TGTGCCAGCAGCTTAGGCTTAAACCCCACCGAGCAGTACTTC. The full variable domain, in which reference TRBV13 and TRBJ2-7 provide the parts outside the CDR3, is AAGVIQSPRHLIKEKRETATLKCYPIPRHDTVYWYQQGPGQDPQFLISFYEKMQSDKGSIPDRFSAQQFSDYHSELNMSSLELGDSALYFCASSLGLNPTEQYFGPGTRLTVT.

On this clone itself: Other DNA sequences in this sample translate to the same CDR3. The chain couples TRBV6-1 to TRBJ2-7; D might be TRBD2 (5 bases). Trimming left V 5 bases short and J 0 bases short, with 8 bases between. The length of the CDR3 is 13 residues. Germline assignment: CDR1 MNHNS and CDR2 SASEGT. The CDR3 is CASSLLGSYEQYF. CDR3 coding DNA: TGTGCCAGCAGTCTACTAGGCTCCTACGAGCAGTACTTC.

The rearrangement uses TRBV5-6 and TRBJ2-3; TRBD1 matches at 9 bases. Germline CDR1 and CDR2: SGHDT and YYEEEE. V trimming: 0 bases; J trimming: 5 bases; junction bases outside the gene matches: 4. The CDR3 is 15 amino acids. As DNA, the CDR3 is TGTGCCAGCAGCTTGGCCTTGGGACAGGGAGATACGCAGTATTTT. Translated: CASSLALGQGDTQYF.

CDR3 loop: CASSDSYEQYF. For the CDR3, the DNA is TGTGCCAGCAGCGACTCCTACGAGCAGTACTTC. This chain connects TRBV11-2 to TRBJ2-7; D uncertain. Trimming removed 5 bases from V and 0 bases from J, with 2 bases in between. Germline V gene sequence: CDR1 SGHAT, CDR2 FQNNGV. The CDR3 is 11 residues long.

The chain combines TRBV30 with TRBJ1-2, with D perhaps matching TRBD1 (5 bases). Trimming stripped 0 bases from V and 4 bases from J, with 15 bases between. The CDR3 runs 15 residues. Germline-derived CDR1 and CDR2 are GTSNPN and SVGIG (reference sequence). This CDR3 is CAWSVLTVSFYGYTF. The CDR3 DNA sequence: TGTGCCTGGAGTGTATTGACAGTCTCTTTCTATGGCTACACCTTC.

The count of this clone is one. V is TRBV28 and J is TRBJ2-7, with 7 nucleotides matching TRBD2. The CDR3 totals 12 residues. The junction had 13 bases not matched to a gene; V was cut back by 11 bases and J by 9 bases. CDR1 and CDR2 from the germline V gene are MDHEN and SYDVKM. The CDR3 here is CASEGREATQYF. In DNA form, the CDR3 reads TGTGCCTCCGAAGGGAGGGAGGCTACGCAGTACTTC. The whole variable domain, filled in from reference TRBV28 and TRBJ2-7, reads DVKVTQSSRYLVKRTGEKVFLECVQDMDHENMFWYRQDPGLGLRLIYFSYDVKMKEKGDIPEGYSVSREKKERFSLILESASTNQTSMYLCASEGREATQYFGPGTRLTVT.

The chain joins TRBV18 to TRBJ1-2; TRBD1 matches at 10 bases. The CDR3 length is 16 residues. Germline V gene data show CDR1 as KGHSH and CDR2 as LQKENI. V was clipped by 6 bases and J by 4 bases; unmatched bases: 11. The DNA of the CDR3 is TGTGCCAGCTCGGCCGGACAGGGGGTCGTCGGCTATGGCTACACCTTC. Translated: CASSAGQGVVGYGYTF.

The chain links TRBV18 to TRBJ2-1; 7 bases line up with TRBD1. The length of the CDR3 is 14 residues. Trimming removed 2 bases from V and 9 bases from J; junction bases left unmatched: 7. Germline lookup yields CDR1 KGHSH and CDR2 LQKENI. For the CDR3, the DNA is TGTGCCAGCTCACCAGCGACAGGGCTAAGTGAGCAGTTCTTC. Translating gives CASSPATGLSEQFF.

The chain carries TRBV7-2 and TRBJ2-7; D possibly corresponds to TRBD2 (5 bases). Germline lookup yields CDR1 SGHTA and CDR2 FQGNSA. The V gene lost 7 bases and the J gene lost 4 bases, with 14 bases spanning the gap. The CDR3 consists of 13 residues. CDR3 amino acids: CASTRLPQYEQYF. Written as DNA, the CDR3 is TGTGCCAGCACCCGACTACCCCAATACGAGCAGTACTTC.

This chain joins TRBV6-1 and TRBJ2-3, with D tentatively TRBD1 or TRBD2 (5 bases each). This CDR3 is built from 14 residues. Germline V gene sequence: CDR1 MNHNS, CDR2 SASEGT. The V end lost 3 bases, the J end lost 4 bases, and 11 bases lay between the germline ends. CDR3 sequence (DNA): TGTGCCAGCAGTGATGCGATGGGGGCAGATACGCAGTATTTT. Translated: CASSDAMGADTQYF.

The rearrangement joins TRBV14 to TRBJ2-7, with D hard to call. The CDR3 covers 17 residues. Trimming took off 4 bases at V and 0 bases at J, with 19 bases between the two ends. From germline, CDR1 is SGHDN and CDR2 FVKESK. This chain's CDR3 is CASSRAATGFRSYEQYF. CDR3 DNA sequence: TGTGCCAGCAGCCGAGCTGCGACCGGGTTTCGCTCCTACGAGCAGTACTTC.

The chain is built from TRBV19 and TRBJ2-2; 12 bases match TRBD1. The CDR3 totals 15 residues. Germline V CDR1 and CDR2: LNHDA, SQIVND (reference sequence). V was clipped by 10 bases and J by 6 bases; unmatched bases: 9. The CDR3: CATAPGQGAAGELFF. CDR3 nucleotide sequence: TGTGCCACCGCCCCGGGACAGGGGGCCGCCGGGGAGCTGTTTTTT.

J is TRBJ2-1 and V is TRBV2; TRBD2 aligns across 12 bases. The CDR3 covers 15 residues. Losses at the gene ends were 6 bases for V and 3 bases for J; bases not matched to a gene: 3. Germline V CDR1 and CDR2: SNHLY, FYNNEI. The CDR3 spells CASRLAGGLYNEQFF. DNA of the CDR3: TGTGCCAGCAGGCTAGCGGGAGGGCTCTACAATGAGCAGTTCTTC.

This clone was seen just once. The V call is TRBV5-1, the J call TRBJ1-3, with D unclear. The V gene lost 5 bases and the J gene lost 0 bases, with 9 bases spanning the gap. Germline CDR1 is SGHRS and CDR2 is YFSETQ. There are 14 residues in the CDR3. As DNA, the CDR3 is TGCGCCAGCAGTACAGCCCTCTCTGGAAACACCATATATTTT. Encoded protein: CASSTALSGNTIYF.